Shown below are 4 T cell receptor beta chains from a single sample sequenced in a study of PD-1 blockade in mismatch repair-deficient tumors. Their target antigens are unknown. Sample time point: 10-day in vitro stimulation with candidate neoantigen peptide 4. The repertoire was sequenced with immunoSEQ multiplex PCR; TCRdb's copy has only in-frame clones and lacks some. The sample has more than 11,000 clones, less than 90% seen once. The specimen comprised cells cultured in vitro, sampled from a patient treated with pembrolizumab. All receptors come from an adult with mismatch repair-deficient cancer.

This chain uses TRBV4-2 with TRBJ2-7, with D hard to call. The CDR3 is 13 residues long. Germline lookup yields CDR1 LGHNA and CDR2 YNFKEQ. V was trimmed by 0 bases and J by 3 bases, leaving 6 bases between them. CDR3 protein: CASSQEGIYEQYF. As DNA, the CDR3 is TGTGCCAGCAGCCAAGAAGGGATCTACGAGCAGTACTTC.

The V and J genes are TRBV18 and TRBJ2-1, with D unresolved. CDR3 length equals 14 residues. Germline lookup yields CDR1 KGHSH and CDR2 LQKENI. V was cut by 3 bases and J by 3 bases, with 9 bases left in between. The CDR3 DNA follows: TGTGCCAGCTCACCTTCGAGTAACTACAATGAGCAGTTCTTC. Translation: CASSPSSNYNEQFF.

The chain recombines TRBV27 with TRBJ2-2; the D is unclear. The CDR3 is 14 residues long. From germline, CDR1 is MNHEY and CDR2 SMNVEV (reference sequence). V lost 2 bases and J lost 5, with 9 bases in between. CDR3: CASSLGRSTGELFF. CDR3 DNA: TGTGCCAGCAGTTTAGGGCGGAGTACCGGGGAGCTGTTTTTT.

This chain's CDR3 is CASSFRTSQDNEQFF. The CDR3 nucleotides read TGCGCCAGCAGCTTTCGGACATCCCAGGACAATGAGCAGTTCTTC. The chain carries TRBV5-1 and TRBJ2-1, with D possibly TRBD1 on 5 matching bases. With 2 bases removed from V and 5 bases from J, the gap between germline ends came to 14 bases. This CDR3 comprises 15 residues. CDR1 SGHRS and CDR2 YFSETQ come from the germline V gene.